This TCR beta chain came from a study of T cell responses to AZD1222 COVID-19 vaccine. A remark on this clone: Its antigen is unidentified.

Produced via immunoSEQ multiplex PCR; TCRdb's table is partial and in-frame only. The table lists 60,000 to 90,000 clones, 70% to 80% of them singletons. Overall study findings and caveats: Repertoires were collected only later (after the peak T cell response had occurred). Two doses of AZD1222 preceded a rise in Spike-specific TCR breadth and depth. Reportedly, nearly half the spike-specific TCRs target unmutated variant regions. Most donors were white British and more were female, and clonal diversity was possibly underestimated.

V lost 1 base and J lost 1, with 20 bases in between. The CDR3 sequence is 19 residues long. Looked up from germline, CDR1 is SGHAT and CDR2 is FQNNGV. This sequence joins TRBV11-2 and TRBJ1-3, with D unresolved. The material was peripheral blood, obtained 28 days after the second dose of the MenACWY control vaccine. The clonotype comes from an adult who received the MenACWY meningococcal vaccine as a control. CDR3 nucleotides: TGTGCCAGCAGCTTAGCTAAGAGCGGCAGACCACGATCTGGAAACACCATATATTTT. Amino acid sequence: CASSLAKSGRPRSGNTIYF.